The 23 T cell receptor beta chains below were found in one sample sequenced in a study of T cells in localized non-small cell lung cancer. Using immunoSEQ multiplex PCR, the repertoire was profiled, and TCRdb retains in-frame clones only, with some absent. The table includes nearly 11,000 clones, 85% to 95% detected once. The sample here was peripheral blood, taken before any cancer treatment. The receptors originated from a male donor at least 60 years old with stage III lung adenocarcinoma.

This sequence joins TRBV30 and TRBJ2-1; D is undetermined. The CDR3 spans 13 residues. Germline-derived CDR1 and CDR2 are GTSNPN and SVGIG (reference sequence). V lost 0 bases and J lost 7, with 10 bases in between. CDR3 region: CAWSVGLLNEQFF. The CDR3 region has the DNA TGTGCCTGGAGTGTAGGGTTGTTGAATGAGCAGTTCTTC.

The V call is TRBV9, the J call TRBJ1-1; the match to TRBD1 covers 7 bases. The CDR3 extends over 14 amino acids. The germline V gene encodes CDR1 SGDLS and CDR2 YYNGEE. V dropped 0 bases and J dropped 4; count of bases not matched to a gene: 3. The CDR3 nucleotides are TGTGCCAGCAGCGTAGGGCCAGGGGGCACTGAAGCTTTCTTT. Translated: CASSVGPGGTEAFF.

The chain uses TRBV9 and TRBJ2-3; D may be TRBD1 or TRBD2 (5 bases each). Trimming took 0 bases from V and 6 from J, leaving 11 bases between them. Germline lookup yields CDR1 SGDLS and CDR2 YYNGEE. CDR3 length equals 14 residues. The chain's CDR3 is CASSVVGTGDTQYF. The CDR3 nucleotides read TGTGCCAGCAGCGTAGTAGGGACCGGGGATACGCAGTATTTT.

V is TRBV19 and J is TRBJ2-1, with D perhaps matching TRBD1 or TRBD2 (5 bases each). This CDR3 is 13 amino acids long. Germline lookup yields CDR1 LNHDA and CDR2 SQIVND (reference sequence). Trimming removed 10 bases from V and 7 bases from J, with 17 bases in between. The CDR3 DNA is TGTGCCACTCATGGGACCCCTAGGAATGAGCAGTTCTTC. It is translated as CATHGTPRNEQFF.

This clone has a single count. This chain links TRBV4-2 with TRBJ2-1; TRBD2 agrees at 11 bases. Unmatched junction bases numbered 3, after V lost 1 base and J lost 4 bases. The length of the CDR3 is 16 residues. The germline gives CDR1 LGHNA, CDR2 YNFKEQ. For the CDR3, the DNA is TGTGCCAGCAGCCAAGCGGGACTAGCGGAATACAATGAGCAGTTCTTC. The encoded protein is CASSQAGLAEYNEQFF.

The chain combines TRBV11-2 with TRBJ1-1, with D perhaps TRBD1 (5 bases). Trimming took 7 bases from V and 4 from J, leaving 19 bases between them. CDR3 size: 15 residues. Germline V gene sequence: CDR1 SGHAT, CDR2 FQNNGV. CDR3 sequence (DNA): TGTGCCAGCATCATGACTACGGGGGGGAGCACTGAAGCTTTCTTT. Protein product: CASIMTTGGSTEAFF.

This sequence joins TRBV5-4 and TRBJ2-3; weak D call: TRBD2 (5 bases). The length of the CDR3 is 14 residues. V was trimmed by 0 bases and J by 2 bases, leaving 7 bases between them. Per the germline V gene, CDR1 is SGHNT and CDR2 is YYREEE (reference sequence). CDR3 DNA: TGTGCCAGCAGCTTGGGAGGGTCCACAGATACGCAGTATTTT. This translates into CASSLGGSTDTQYF.

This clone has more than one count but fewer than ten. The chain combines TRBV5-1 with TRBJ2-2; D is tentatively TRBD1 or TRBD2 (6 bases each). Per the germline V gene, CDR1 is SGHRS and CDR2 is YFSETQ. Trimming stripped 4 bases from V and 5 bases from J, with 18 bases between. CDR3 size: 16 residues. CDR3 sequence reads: CASSLEGGVITGELFF. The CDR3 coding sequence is TGCGCCAGCAGCCTGGAGGGGGGTGTTATTACCGGGGAGCTGTTTTTT.

In DNA form, the CDR3 reads TGTGCCTGGAGTGCCGGGAAAAAAAGCTCCTACAATGAGCAGTTCTTC. As protein: CAWSAGKKSSYNEQFF. The chain uses TRBV30 and TRBJ2-1; D may be TRBD2 (5 bases). Germline V gives CDR1 GTSNPN, CDR2 SVGIG (reference sequence). The CDR3 has 16 amino acids. Trimming left V 1 base short and J 0 bases short, with 13 bases between.

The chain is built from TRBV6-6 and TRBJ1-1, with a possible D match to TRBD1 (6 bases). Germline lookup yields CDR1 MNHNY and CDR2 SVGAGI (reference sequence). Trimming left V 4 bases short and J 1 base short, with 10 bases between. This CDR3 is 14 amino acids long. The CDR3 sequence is CASSLQGRNTEAFF. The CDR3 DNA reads TGTGCCAGCAGTTTACAGGGCAGGAACACTGAAGCTTTCTTT.

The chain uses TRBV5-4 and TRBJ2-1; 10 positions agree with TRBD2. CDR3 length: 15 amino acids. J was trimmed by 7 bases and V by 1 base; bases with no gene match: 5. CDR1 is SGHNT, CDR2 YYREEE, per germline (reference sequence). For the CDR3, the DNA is TGTGCCAGCAGCTTGAGCGGACTAGCGGCGAATGAGCAGTTCTTC. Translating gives CASSLSGLAANEQFF.

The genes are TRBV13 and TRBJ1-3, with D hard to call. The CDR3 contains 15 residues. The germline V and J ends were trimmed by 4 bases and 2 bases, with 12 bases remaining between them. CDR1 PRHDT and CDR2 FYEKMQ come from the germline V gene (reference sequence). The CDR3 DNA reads TGTGCCAGCAGCTCCCCCAGTAACACTGGAAACACCATATATTTT. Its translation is CASSSPSNTGNTIYF. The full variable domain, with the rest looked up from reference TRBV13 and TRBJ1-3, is AAGVIQSPRHLIKEKRETATLKCYPIPRHDTVYWYQQGPGQDPQFLISFYEKMQSDKGSIPDRFSAQQFSDYHSELNMSSLELGDSALYFCASSSPSNTGNTIYFGEGSWLTVV.

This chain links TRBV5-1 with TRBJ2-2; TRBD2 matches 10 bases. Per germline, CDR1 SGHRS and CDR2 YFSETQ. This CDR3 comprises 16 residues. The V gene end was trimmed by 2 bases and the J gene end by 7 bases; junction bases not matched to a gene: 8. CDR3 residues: CASSLSSGSNGGELFF. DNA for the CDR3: TGCGCCAGCAGCTTATCTAGCGGGAGTAACGGCGGGGAGCTGTTTTTT.

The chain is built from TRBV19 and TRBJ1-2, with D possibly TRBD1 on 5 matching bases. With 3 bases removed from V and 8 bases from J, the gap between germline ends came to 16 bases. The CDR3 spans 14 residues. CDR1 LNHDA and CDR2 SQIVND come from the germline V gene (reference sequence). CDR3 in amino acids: CASSIRTGRKGYTF. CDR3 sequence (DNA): TGTGCCAGTAGTATTAGAACGGGACGGAAGGGCTACACCTTC.

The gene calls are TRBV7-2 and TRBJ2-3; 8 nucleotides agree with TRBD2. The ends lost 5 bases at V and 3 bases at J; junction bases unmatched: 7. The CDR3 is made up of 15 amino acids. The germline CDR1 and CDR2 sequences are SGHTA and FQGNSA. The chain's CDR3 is CASSPGLARTDTQYF. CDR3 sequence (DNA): TGTGCCAGCAGCCCCGGACTAGCACGGACAGATACGCAGTATTTT. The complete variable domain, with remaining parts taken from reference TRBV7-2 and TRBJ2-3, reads GAGVSQSPSNKVTEKGKDVELRCDPISGHTALYWYRQSLGQGLEFLIYFQGNSAPDKSGLPSDRFSAERTGGSVSTLTIQRTQQEDSAVYLCASSPGLARTDTQYFGPGTRLTVL.

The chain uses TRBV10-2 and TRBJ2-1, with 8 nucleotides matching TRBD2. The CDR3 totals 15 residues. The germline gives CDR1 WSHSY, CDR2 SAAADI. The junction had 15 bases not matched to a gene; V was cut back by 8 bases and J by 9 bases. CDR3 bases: TGCGCCAGCTACGGGACTAACGGGAGGGCCGGTGAGCAGTTCTTC. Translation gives CASYGTNGRAGEQFF.

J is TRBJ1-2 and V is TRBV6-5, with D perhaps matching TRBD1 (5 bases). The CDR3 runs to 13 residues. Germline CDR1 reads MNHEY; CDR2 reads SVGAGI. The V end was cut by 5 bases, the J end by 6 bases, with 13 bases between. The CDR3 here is CASSGIDSNGYTF. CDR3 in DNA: TGTGCCAGCAGTGGAATAGACAGCAATGGCTACACCTTC.

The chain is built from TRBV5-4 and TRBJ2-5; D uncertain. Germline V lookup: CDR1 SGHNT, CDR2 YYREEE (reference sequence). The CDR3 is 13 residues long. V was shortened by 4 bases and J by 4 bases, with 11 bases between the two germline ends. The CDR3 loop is CASSGSVVETQYF. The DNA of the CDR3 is TGTGCCAGCAGCGGATCGGTAGTAGAGACCCAGTACTTC.

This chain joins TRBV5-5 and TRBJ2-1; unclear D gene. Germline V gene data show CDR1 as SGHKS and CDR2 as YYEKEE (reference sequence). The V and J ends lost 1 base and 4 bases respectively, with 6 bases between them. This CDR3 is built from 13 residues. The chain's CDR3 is CASSLTIYNEQFF. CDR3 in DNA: TGTGCCAGCAGCTTGACCATATACAATGAGCAGTTCTTC.

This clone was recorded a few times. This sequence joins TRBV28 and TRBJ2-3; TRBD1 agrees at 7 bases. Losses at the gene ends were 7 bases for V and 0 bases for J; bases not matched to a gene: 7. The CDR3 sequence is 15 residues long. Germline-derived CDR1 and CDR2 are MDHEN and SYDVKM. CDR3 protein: CASTPGGTSTDTQYF. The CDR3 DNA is TGTGCCAGCACCCCAGGGGGAACTAGCACAGATACGCAGTATTTT.

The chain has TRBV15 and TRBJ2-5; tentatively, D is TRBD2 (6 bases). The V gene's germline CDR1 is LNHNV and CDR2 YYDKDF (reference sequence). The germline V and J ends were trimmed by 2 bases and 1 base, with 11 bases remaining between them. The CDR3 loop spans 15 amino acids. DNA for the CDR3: TGTGCCACCAGCAGAAGACTAGACCTCCAAGAGACCCAGTACTTC. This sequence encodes CATSRRLDLQETQYF.

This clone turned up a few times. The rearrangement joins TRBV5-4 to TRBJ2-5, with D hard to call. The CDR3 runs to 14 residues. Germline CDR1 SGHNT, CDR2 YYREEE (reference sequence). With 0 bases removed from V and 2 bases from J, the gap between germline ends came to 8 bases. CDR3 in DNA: TGTGCCAGCAGCTTGGTGTCCCTTCAAGAGACCCAGTACTTC. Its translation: CASSLVSLQETQYF.

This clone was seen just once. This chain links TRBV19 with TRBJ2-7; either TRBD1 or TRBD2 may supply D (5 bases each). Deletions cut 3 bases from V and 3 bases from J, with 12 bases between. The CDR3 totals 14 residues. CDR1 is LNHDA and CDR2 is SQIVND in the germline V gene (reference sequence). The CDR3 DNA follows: TGTGCCAGTAGTATCTCAGGGACCCTCTACGAGCAGTACTTC. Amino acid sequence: CASSISGTLYEQYF. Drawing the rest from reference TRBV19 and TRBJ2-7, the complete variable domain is DGGITQSPKYLFRKEGQNVTLSCEQNLNHDAMYWYRQDPGQGLRLIYYSQIVNDFQKGDIAEGYSVSREKKESFPLTVTSAQKNPTAFYLCASSISGTLYEQYFGPGTRLTVT.